Each of the 4 T cell receptor beta chains below was sequenced from the same sample in a study of identical twins. TCRdb used MiXCR to reprocess the 5' RACE reads, holding one entry per CDR3 protein. The table has around 670,000 distinct CDR3 sequences, around 6% seen once. The specimen was naive T cells sorted from blood. The receptors derive from a man aged 18 to 30 in good health.

This clonotype came up a few times. The V call is TRBV12-3 or TRBV12-4, the J call TRBJ2-1; TRBD2 aligns across 12 bases. V lost 8 bases to trimming and J lost 4 bases; unmatched junction nucleotides: 9. This CDR3 contains 16 residues. Here the CDR3 DNA reads TGTGCCAGCCAGCCTGAAGGACTAGCGGGGTACAATGAGCAGTTCTTC. Protein: CASQPEGLAGYNEQFF.

This clonotype was recorded at least ten times. CDR3 bases: TGTGCCAGCAGTTTAGAGGGGCGCGGGGAGCTGTTTTTT. The encoded protein is CASSLEGRGELFF. This sequence joins TRBV12-3 or TRBV12-4 and TRBJ2-2; TRBD1 is a possible D gene (5 bases). CDR3 length equals 13 residues. The germline V and J ends were trimmed by 1 base and 7 bases, with 7 bases remaining between them.

The chain employs TRBV27 and TRBJ2-2; 8 positions agree with TRBD2. With 7 bases clipped from V and 0 bases from J, the junction kept 7 bases outside the gene matches. The germline CDR1 and CDR2 sequences are MNHEY and SMNVEV (reference sequence). The CDR3 loop spans 16 amino acids. This CDR3 is CASMSLSGTNTGELFF. The CDR3 region has the DNA TGTGCCAGCATGTCCCTTAGCGGGACGAACACCGGGGAGCTGTTTTTT.

The sample holds many counts of this clonotype. V is TRBV28 and J is TRBJ2-7; 8 nucleotides align to TRBD2. V dropped 5 bases and J dropped 3; count of bases not matched to a gene: 3. Germline V gene sequence: CDR1 MDHEN, CDR2 SYDVKM. The CDR3 runs to 13 residues. DNA of the CDR3: TGTGCCAGCAGTCGTCTAGCGGGCTACGAGCAGTACTTC. This codes for CASSRLAGYEQYF.